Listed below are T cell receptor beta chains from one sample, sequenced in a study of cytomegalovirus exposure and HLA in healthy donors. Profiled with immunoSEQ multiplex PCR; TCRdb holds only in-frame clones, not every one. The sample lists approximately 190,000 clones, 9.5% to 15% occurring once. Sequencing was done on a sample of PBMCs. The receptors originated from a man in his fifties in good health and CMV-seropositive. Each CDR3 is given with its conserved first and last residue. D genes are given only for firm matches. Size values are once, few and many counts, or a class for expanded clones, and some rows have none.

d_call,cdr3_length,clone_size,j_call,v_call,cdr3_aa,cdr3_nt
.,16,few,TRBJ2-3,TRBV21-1,CASSKVGDRGTDTQYF,TGTGCCAGCAGCAAAGTAGGGGACAGGGGCACAGATACGCAGTATTTT
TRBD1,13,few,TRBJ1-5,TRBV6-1,CASKDRDFQPQHF,TGTGCCAGCAAGGACAGGGATTTTCAGCCCCAGCATTTT
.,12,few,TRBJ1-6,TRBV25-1,CASGDFNSPLHF,TGTGCCAGCGGGGACTTCAATTCCCCCCTCCACTTT
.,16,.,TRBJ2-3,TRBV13,CASSSRGISSTDTQYF,TGTGCCAGCAGCTCCAGAGGGATATCTAGCACAGATACGCAGTATTTT
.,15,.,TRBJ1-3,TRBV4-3,CASSQGQVSGNTIYF,TGCGCCAGCAGCCAAGGACAGGTCTCTGGAAACACCATATATTTT
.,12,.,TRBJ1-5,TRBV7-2,CASSRTGEPQHF,TGTGCCAGCAGCCGGACGGGGGAGCCCCAGCATTTT
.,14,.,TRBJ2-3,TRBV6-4,CASKDSPSTDTQYF,TGTGCCAGCAAGGACAGTCCTAGCACAGATACGCAGTATTTT
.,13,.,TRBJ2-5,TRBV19,CASKMTKQETQYF,TGTGCCAGTAAAATGACAAAACAGGAGACCCAGTACTTC
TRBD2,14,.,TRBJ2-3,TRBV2,CATKRGDYTDTQYF,TGTGCCACCAAGCGGGGGGACTACACAGATACGCAGTATTTT
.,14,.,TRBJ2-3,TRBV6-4,CASSESASTDTQYF,TGTGCCAGCAGTGAGAGCGCTAGCACAGATACGCAGTATTTT
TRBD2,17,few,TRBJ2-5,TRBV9,CASSVAVLAGPQETQYF,TGTGCCAGCAGCGTAGCTGTTCTAGCGGGGCCACAAGAGACCCAGTACTTC
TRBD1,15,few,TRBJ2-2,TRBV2,CASNLRTGLTGELFF,TGTGCCAGCAACCTCAGGACAGGGTTGACCGGGGAGCTGTTTTTT
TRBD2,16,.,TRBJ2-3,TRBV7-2,CASSRGTSGSTDTQYF,TGTGCCAGCAGCAGGGGGACTAGCGGTAGCACAGATACGCAGTATTTT
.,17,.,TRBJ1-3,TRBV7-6,CASSRKGDLSSGNTIYF,TGTGCCAGCAGCCGTAAGGGGGACCTATCCTCTGGAAACACCATATATTTT
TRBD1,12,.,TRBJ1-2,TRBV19,CASGGTGYGYTF,TGTGCCTCTGGGGGGACAGGTTATGGCTACACCTTC
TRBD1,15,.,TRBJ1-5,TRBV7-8,CASAPLDRAHQPQHF,TGTGCCAGCGCCCCTCTGGACAGGGCTCATCAGCCCCAGCATTTT
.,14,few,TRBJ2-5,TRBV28,CASSLFAGKETQYF,TGTGCCAGCAGTTTATTTGCAGGGAAAGAGACCCAGTACTTC
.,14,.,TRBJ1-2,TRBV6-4,CASSDVAGSSGYTF,TGTGCCAGCAGTGACGTAGCGGGGTCCAGTGGCTACACCTTC
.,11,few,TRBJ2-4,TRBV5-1,CASREGVIQYF,TGCGCCAGCAGAGAGGGGGTTATTCAGTACTTC
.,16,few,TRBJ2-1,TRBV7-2,CASSRQGLPTLNEQFF,TGTGCCAGCAGCCGACAGGGACTCCCGACCCTCAATGAGCAGTTCTTC
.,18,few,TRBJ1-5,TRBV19,CASSKAQGLSYSNQPQHF,TGTGCCAGTAGTAAGGCCCAAGGACTATCGTATAGCAATCAGCCCCAGCATTTT
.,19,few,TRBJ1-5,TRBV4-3,CASSQKGVLRDNCNQPQHF,TGCGCCAGCAGCCAAAAGGGGGTGCTCCGGGACAACTGCAATCAGCCCCAGCATTTT
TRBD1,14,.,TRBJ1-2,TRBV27,CASSSQGLDYGYTF,TGTGCCAGCAGTTCACAGGGGTTGGACTATGGCTACACCTTC
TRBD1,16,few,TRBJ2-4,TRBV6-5,CASSSGQNLAKNIQYF,TGTGCCAGCAGTTCGGGACAGAACTTAGCCAAAAACATTCAGTACTTC
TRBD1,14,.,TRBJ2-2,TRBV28,CASNDRGETGELFF,TGTGCCAGCAATGACAGGGGAGAGACCGGGGAGCTGTTTTTT
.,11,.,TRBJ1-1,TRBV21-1,CASSDGGEAFF,TGTGCCAGCAGCGACGGCGGGGAAGCTTTCTTT
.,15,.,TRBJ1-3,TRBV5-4,CASSTSGGGRNTIYF,TGTGCCAGCAGCACTTCGGGGGGGGGAAGAAACACCATATATTTT
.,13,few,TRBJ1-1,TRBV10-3,CAISESLEKKAFF,TGTGCCATCAGTGAGTCGTTGGAGAAGAAGGCTTTCTTT
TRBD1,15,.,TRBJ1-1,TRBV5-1,CASSLEGQGFTEAFF,TGCGCCAGCAGCTTGGAGGGACAGGGGTTCACTGAAGCTTTCTTT
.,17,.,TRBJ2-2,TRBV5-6,CASSPFFGLANTGELFF,TGTGCCAGCAGCCCCTTTTTCGGACTTGCGAACACCGGGGAGCTGTTTTTT
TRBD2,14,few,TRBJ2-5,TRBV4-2,CASSRGLAEETQYF,TGTGCCAGCAGCCGGGGACTAGCGGAAGAGACCCAGTACTTC
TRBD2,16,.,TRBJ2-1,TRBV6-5,CASSYTSGASYNEQFF,TGTGCCAGCAGTTACACTAGCGGGGCCTCCTACAATGAGCAGTTCTTC
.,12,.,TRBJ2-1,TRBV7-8,CASSLLPYEQFF,TGTGCCAGCAGCTTACTCCCCTATGAGCAGTTCTTC
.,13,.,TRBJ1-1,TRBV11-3,CASKTGLNTEAFF,TGTGCCAGCAAGACAGGTTTGAACACTGAAGCTTTCTTT
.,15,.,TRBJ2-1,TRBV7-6,CASSKPGGPYNEQFF,TGTGCCAGCAGCAAACCAGGGGGGCCCTACAATGAGCAGTTCTTC
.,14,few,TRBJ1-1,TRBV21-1,CASNLGTGDTEAFF,TGTGCCAGCAACCTAGGGACAGGGGACACTGAAGCTTTCTTT
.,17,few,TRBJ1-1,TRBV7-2,CASSLAFGHHQGAEAFF,TGTGCCAGCAGCTTAGCGTTTGGCCACCACCAGGGCGCTGAAGCTTTCTTT